The sequence of this TCR beta chain was determined in a study of blood T cell repertoires in COVID-19. About the research overall: Acute and convalescent COVID-19 samples came from the United States, Italy and Spain.

Original handling: By means of reference gene primer amplification, nucleated cell counts were estimated. Method: immunoSEQ multiplex PCR; TCRdb's copy keeps in-frame clones and lacks some. The DNA was the basis for D and trimming; V, J and clone size are from that table. The sample carries 120,000 or so clones, about 85% recorded once. There are 13 residues in the CDR3. Germline V lookup: CDR1 SGHRS, CDR2 YFSETQ. The germline V and J ends were trimmed by 4 bases and 12 bases, with 17 bases remaining between them. The sample was peripheral blood. The receptor comes from a man aged 60 to 75 with acute or convalescent COVID-19. This sequence joins TRBV5-1 and TRBJ2-1, with D tentatively TRBD2 (5 bases). The DNA of the CDR3 is TGCGCCAGCAGCAGAGACGGAAAACTAGGGCAGTTCTTC. Translated: CASSRDGKLGQFF.